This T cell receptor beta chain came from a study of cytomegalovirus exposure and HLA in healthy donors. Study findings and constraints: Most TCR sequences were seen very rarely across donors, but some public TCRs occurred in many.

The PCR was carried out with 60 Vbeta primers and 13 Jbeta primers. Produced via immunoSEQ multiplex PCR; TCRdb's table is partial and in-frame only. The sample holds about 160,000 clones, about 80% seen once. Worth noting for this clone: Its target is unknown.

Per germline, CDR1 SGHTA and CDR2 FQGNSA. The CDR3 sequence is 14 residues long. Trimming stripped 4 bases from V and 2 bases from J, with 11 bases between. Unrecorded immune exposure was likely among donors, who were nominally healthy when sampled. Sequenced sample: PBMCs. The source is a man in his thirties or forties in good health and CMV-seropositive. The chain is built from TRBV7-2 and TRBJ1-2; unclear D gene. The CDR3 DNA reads TGTGCCAGCAGCTCTTACCGGGAGAACTATGGCTACACCTTC. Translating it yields CASSSYRENYGYTF.